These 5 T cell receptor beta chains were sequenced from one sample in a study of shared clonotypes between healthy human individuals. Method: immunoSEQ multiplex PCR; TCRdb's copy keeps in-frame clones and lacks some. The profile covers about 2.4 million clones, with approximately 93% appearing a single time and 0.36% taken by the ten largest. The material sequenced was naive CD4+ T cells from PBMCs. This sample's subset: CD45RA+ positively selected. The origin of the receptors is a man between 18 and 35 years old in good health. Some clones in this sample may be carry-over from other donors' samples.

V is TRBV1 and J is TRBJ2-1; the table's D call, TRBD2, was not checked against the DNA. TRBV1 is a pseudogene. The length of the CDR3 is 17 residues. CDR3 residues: CTSSQGRTSGLIDEQFF. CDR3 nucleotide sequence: TGCACCAGCAGCCAAGGTAGGACTAGCGGGCTGATAGATGAGCAGTTCTTC.

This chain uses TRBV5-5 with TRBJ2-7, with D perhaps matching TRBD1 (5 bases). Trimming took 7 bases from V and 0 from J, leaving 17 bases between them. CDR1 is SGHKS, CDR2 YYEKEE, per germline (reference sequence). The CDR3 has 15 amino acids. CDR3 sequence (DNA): TGTGCCAGCGCCACTCAAGGGGCACTCTCCTACGAGCAGTACTTC. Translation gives CASATQGALSYEQYF.

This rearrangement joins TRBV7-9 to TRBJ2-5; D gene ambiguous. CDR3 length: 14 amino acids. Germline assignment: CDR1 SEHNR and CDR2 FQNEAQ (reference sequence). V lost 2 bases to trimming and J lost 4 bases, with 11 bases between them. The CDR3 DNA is TGTGCCAGCAGCTTAAGTAGCCCGAGAGAGACCCAGTACTTC. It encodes CASSLSSPRETQYF.

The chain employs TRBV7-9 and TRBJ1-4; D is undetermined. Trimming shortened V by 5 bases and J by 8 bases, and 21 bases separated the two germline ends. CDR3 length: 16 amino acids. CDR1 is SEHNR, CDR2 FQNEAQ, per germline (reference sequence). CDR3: CASSDRFRGMLEKLFF. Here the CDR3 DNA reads TGTGCCAGCAGCGACCGCTTCCGAGGGATGCTCGAAAAACTGTTTTTT.

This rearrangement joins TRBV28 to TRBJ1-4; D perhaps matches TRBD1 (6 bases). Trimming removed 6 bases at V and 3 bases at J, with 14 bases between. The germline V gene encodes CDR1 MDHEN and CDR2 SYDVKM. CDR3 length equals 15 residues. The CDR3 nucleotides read TGTGCCAGCAGAACCACGGGGGCGGCTAATGAAAAACTGTTTTTT. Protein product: CASRTTGAANEKLFF.